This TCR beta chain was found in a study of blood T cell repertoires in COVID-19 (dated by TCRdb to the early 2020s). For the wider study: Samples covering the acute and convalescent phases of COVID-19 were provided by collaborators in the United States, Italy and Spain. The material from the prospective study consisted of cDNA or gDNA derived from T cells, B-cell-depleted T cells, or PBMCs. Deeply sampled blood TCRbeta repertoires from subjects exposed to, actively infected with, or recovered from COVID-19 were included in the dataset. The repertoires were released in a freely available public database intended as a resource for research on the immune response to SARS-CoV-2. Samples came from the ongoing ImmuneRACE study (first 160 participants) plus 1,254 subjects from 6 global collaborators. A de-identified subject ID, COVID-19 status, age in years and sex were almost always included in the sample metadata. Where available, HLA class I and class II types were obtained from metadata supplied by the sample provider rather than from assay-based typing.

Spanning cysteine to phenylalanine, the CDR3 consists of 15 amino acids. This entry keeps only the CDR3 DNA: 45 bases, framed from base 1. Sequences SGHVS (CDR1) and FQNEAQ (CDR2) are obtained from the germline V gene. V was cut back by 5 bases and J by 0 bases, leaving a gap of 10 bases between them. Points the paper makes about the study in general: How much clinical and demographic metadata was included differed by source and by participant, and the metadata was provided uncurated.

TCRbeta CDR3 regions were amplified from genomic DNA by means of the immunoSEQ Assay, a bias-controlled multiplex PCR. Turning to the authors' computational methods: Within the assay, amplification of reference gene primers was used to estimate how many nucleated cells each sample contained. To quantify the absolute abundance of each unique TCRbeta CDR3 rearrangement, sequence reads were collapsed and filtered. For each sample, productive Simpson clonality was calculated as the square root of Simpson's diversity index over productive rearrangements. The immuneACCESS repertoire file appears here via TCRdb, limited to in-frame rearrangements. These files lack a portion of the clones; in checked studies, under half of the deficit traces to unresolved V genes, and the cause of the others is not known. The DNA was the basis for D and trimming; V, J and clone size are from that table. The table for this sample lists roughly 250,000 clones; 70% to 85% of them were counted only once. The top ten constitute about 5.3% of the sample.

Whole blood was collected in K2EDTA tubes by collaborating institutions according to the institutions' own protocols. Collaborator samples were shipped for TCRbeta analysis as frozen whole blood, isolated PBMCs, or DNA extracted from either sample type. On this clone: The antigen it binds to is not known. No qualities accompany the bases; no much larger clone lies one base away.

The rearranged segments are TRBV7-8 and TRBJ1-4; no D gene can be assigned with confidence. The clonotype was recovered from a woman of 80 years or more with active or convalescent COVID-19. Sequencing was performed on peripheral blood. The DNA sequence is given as TGTGCCAGCAGCCTTTGGAGGGCAACTAATGAAAAACTGTTTTTT. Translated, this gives CASSLWRATNEKLFF.